This T cell receptor beta chain stems from a study of beta chain features in type 1 diabetes. Trimming at V came to 5 bases and at J to 3 bases, leaving 7 bases not matched to a gene. Germline CDR1 is SGHTA and CDR2 is FQGNSA. This CDR3 is 15 amino acids long. This clone occurred a few times. The antigen remains undetermined. Study-wide points: Amplification by PCR could prefer shorter templates, with the same effect in patients and controls. Shortening that was moderate but significant affected the TCRB CDR3s of Type 1 diabetes patients in all four CD4+ subsets.

As every portion of the isolated RNA was reverse transcribed, the sequencing read expressed TCRB transcripts. Average reads for naive, central memory and regulatory T cell samples were about 3.57 million. Sequenced by immunoSEQ multiplex PCR; TCRdb stores in-frame clones only, minus some. The data show a few hundred thousand clones, roughly 13% seen once. The chain employs TRBV7-2 and TRBJ1-5; TRBD1 matches 7 bases. The source of this sequence is a woman under 30 with type 1 diabetes. Specimen: naive CD4+ T cells from blood. The CDR3 reads CASSLDQGDNQPQHF. DNA of the CDR3: TGTGCCAGCAGCCTGGATCAGGGGGACAATCAGCCCCAGCATTTT. Complete variable domain (other parts from reference TRBV7-2 and TRBJ1-5): GAGVSQSPSNKVTEKGKDVELRCDPISGHTALYWYRQSLGQGLEFLIYFQGNSAPDKSGLPSDRFSAERTGGSVSTLTIQRTQQEDSAVYLCASSLDQGDNQPQHFGDGTRLSIL.